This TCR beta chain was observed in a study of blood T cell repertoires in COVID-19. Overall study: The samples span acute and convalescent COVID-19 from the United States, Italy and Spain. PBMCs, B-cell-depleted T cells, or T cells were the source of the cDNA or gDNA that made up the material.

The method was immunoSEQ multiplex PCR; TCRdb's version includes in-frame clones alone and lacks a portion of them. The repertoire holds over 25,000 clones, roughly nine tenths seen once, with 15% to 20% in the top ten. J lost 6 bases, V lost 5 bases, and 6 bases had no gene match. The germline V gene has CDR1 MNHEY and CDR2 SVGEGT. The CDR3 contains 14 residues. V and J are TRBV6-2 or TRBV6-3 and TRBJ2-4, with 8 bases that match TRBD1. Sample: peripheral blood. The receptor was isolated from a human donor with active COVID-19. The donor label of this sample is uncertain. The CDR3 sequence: CASSRTGIGNIQYF. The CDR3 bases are TGTGCCAGCAGTCGGACAGGGATAGGAAACATTCAGTACTTC.